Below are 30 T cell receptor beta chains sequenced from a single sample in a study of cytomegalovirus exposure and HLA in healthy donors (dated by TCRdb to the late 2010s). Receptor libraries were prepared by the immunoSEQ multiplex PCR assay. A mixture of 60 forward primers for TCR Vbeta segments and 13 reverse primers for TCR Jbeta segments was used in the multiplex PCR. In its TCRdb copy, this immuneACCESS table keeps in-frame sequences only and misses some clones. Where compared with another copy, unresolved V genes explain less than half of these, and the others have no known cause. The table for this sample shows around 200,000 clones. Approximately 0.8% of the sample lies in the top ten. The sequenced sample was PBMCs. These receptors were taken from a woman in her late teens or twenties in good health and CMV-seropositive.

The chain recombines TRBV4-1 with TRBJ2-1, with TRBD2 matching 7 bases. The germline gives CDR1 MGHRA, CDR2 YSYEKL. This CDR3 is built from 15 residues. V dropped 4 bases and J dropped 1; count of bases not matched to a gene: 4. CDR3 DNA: TGCGCCAGCAGCCTCTGGCGGGAGTCCTACAATGAGCAGTTCTTC. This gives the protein CASSLWRESYNEQFF.

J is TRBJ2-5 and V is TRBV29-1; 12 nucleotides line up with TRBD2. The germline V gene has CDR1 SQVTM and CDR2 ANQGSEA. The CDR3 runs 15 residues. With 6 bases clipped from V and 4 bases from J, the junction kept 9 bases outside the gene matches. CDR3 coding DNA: TGCAGCGTGGCGCCTAGCGGGGGGGCCAGAGAGACCCAGTACTTC. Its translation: CSVAPSGGARETQYF.

CDR3 loop: CAWSPGASRFSYNEQFF. For the CDR3, the DNA is TGTGCCTGGAGTCCCGGCGCTAGCCGATTCTCCTACAATGAGCAGTTCTTC. This chain links TRBV30 with TRBJ2-1; the D gene is possibly TRBD2 (5 bases). Germline loops: CDR1 GTSNPN, CDR2 SVGIG (reference sequence). V shed 2 bases and J shed 0 bases, with 17 bases lying between them. CDR3 length: 17 amino acids.

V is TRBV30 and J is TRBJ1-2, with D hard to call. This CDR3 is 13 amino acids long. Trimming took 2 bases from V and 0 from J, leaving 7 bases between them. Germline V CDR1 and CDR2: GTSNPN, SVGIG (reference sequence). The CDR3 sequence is CAWSPRANYGYTF. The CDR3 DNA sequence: TGTGCCTGGAGTCCTCGGGCTAACTATGGCTACACCTTC.

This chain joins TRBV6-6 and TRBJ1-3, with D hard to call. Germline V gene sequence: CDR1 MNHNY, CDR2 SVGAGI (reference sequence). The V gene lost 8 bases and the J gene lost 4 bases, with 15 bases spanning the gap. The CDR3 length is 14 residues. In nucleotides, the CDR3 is TGTGCCAGCGGGCCTCGCCCTGAGGGAAACACCATATATTTT. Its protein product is CASGPRPEGNTIYF.

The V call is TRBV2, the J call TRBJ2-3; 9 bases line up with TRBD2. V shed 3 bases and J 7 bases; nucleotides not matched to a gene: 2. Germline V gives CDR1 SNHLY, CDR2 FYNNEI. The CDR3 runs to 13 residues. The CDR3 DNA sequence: TGTGCCAGCAGTGAGCGGGAGGGGAATACGCAGTATTTT. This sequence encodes CASSEREGNTQYF.

CDR3 nucleotides: TGTGCTAGTGGTTCCAATCCGGGACTAGCGCATTCCTACGAGCAGTACTTC. Translated, it gives CASGSNPGLAHSYEQYF. The chain couples TRBV12-5 to TRBJ2-7; 10 bases align to TRBD2. From germline, CDR1 is LGHNT and CDR2 FRNRAP. This CDR3 region has 17 residues. Unmatched junction bases numbered 10, after V lost 4 bases and J lost 1 base.

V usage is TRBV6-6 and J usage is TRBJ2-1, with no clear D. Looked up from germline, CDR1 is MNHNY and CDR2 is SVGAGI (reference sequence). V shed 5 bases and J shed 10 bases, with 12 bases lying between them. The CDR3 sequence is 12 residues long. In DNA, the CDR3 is TGTGCCAGCAGTACCTCAGGCGTGGAGCAGTTCTTC. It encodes CASSTSGVEQFF.

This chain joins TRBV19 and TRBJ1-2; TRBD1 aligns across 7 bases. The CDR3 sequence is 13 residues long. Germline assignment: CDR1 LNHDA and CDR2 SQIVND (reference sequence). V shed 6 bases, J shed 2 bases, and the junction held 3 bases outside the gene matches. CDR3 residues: CASRDRINYGYTF. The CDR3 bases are TGTGCCAGTAGGGACAGGATCAACTATGGCTACACCTTC.

The DNA of the CDR3 is TGTGCCAGCAGCTTACTGCGGGGGGCGTACAATGAGCAGTTCTTC. It encodes CASSLLRGAYNEQFF. The rearrangement links TRBV11-3 to TRBJ2-1, with 8 nucleotides matching TRBD2. The CDR3 length is 15 residues. CDR1 SGHNT and CDR2 YENEEA come from the germline V gene. V was clipped by 2 bases and J by 4 bases; unmatched bases: 4.

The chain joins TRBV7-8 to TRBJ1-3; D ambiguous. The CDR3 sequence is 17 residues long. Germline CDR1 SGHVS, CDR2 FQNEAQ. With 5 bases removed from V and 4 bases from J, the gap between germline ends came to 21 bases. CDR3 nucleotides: TGTGCCAGCAGCCCACCGGAGGGAGCGGTCTTCGGAAACACCATATATTTT. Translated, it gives CASSPPEGAVFGNTIYF.

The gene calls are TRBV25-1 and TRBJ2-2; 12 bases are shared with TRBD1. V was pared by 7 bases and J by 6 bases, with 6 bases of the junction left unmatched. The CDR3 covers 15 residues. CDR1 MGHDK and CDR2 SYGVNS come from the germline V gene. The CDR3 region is CASTPGTGGPGELFF. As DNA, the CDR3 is TGTGCCAGCACCCCCGGGACAGGGGGCCCCGGGGAGCTGTTTTTT.

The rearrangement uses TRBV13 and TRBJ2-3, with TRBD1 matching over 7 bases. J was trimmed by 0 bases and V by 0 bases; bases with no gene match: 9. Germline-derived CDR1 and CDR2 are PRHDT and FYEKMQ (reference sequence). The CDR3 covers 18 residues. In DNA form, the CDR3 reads TGTGCCAGCAGCTTAGGGCCAGGGGGTCGATCTAGCACAGATACGCAGTATTTT. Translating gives CASSLGPGGRSSTDTQYF.

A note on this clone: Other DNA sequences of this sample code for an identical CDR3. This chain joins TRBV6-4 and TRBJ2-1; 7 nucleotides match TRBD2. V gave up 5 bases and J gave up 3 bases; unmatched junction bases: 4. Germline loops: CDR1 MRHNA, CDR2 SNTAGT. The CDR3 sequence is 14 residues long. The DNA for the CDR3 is TGTGCCAGCAGTCGGGGCGGGAGCTACAATGAGCAGTTCTTC. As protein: CASSRGGSYNEQFF.

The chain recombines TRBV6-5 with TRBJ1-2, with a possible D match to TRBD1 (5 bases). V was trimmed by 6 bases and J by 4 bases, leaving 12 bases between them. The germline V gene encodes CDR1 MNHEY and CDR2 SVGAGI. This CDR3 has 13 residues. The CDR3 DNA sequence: TGTGCCAGCAGCCGCGACAGTAGCTATGGCTACACCTTC. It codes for CASSRDSSYGYTF.

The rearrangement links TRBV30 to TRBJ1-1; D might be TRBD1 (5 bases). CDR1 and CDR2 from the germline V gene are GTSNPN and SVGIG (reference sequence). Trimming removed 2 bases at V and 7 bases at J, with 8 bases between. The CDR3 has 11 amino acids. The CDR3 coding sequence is TGTGCCTGGAGTAGGGACTTTGAAGCTTTCTTT. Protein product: CAWSRDFEAFF.

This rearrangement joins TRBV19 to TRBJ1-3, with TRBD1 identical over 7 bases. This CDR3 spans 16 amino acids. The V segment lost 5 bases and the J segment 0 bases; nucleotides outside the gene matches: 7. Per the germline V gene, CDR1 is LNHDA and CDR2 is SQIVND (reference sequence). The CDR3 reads CASSVRDSDSGNTIYF. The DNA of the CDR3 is TGTGCCAGTAGTGTCCGGGACAGCGACTCTGGAAACACCATATATTTT.

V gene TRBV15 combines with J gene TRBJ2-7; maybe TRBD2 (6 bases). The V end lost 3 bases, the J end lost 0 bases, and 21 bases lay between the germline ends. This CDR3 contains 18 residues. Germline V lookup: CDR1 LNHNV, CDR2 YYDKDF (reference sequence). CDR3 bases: TGTGCCACCAGCAGGGCATGGCCAGCGCGGGGTAGCTCCTACGAGCAGTACTTC. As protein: CATSRAWPARGSSYEQYF.

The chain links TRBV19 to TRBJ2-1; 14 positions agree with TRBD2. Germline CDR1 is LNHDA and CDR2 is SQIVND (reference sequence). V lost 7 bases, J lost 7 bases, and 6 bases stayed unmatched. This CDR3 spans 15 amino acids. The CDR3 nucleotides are TGTGCCAGTAACCCGGGACTAGCGGGGGTGAATGAGCAGTTCTTC. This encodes CASNPGLAGVNEQFF.

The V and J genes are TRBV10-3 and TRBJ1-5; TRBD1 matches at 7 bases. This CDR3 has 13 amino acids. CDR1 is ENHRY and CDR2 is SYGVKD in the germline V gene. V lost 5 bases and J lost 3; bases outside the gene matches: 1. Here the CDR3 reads CAISTGDNQPQHF. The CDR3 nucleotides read TGTGCCATCAGTACAGGGGACAATCAGCCCCAGCATTTT.

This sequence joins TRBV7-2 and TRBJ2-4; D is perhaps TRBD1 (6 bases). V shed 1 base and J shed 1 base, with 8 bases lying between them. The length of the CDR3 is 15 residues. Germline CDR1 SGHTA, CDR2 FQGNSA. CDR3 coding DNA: TGTGCCAGCAGCTTAGAGGGGGATGCCAAAAACATTCAGTACTTC. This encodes CASSLEGDAKNIQYF. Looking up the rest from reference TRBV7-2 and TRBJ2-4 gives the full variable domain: GAGVSQSPSNKVTEKGKDVELRCDPISGHTALYWYRQSLGQGLEFLIYFQGNSAPDKSGLPSDRFSAERTGGSVSTLTIQRTQQEDSAVYLCASSLEGDAKNIQYFGAGTRLSVL.

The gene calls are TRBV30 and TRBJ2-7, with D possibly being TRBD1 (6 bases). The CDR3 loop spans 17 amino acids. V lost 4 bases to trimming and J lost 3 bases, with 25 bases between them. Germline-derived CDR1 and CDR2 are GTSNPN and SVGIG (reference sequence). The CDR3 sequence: CAWKGEEGRTARYEQYF. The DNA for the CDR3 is TGTGCCTGGAAAGGGGAAGAAGGGCGGACAGCCCGCTACGAGCAGTACTTC.

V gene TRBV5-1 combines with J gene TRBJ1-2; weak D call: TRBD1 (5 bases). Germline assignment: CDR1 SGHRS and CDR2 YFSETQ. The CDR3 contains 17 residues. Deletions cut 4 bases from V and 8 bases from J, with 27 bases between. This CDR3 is CASSPASEQGRLGGYTF. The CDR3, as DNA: TGCGCCAGCAGCCCCGCTTCTGAGCAGGGAAGGTTGGGCGGCTACACCTTC.

The CDR3 reads CASSYTGQTTYEQYF. For the CDR3, the DNA is TGTGCCAGCAGTTACACAGGCCAAACTACCTACGAGCAGTACTTC. V usage is TRBV6-6 and J usage is TRBJ2-7, with D possibly matching TRBD1 (5 bases). V lost 2 bases, J lost 2 bases, and 13 bases lay in between. This CDR3 contains 15 residues. In germline, CDR1 is MNHNY, CDR2 SVGAGI (reference sequence).

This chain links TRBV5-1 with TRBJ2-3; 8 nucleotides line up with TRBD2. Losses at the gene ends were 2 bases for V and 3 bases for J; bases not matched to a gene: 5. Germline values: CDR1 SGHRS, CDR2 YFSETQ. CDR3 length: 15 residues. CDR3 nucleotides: TGCGCCAGCAGCTTCCTCCAGCGGGGGACAGATACGCAGTATTTT. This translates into CASSFLQRGTDTQYF.

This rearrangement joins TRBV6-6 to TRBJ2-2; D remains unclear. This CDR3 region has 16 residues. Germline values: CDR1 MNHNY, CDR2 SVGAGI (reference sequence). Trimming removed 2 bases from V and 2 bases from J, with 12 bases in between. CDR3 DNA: TGTGCCAGCAGTTACCGGAGACCAGACAACACCGGGGAGCTGTTTTTT. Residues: CASSYRRPDNTGELFF.

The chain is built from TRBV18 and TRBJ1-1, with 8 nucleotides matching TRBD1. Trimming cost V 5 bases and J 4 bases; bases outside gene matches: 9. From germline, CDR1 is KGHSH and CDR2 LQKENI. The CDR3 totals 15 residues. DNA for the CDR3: TGTGCCAGCTCAGATACCGCGGGACAGGTCACTGAAGCTTTCTTT. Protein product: CASSDTAGQVTEAFF.

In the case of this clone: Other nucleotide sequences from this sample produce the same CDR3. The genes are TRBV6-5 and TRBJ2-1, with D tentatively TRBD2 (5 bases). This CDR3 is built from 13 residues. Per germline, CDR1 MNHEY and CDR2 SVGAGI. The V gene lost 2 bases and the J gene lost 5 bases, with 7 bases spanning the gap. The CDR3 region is CASSYPGNNEQFF. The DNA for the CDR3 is TGTGCCAGCAGTTACCCGGGGAACAATGAGCAGTTCTTC.

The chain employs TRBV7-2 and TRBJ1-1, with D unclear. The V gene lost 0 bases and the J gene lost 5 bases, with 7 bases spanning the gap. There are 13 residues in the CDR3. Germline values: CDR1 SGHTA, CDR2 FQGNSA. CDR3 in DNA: TGTGCCAGCAGCTTAGCCAGTGTTACTGAAGCTTTCTTT. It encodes CASSLASVTEAFF.

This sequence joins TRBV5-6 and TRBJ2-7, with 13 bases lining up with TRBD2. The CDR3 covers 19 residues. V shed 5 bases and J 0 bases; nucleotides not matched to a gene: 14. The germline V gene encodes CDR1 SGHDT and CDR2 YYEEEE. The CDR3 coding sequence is TGTGCCAGCAGACGAACATTGGGACTAGCGGGGCCTATCTCCTACGAGCAGTACTTC. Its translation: CASRRTLGLAGPISYEQYF.